The 27 T cell receptor beta chains presented below share a single source sample, sequenced in a study of identical twins. TCRdb reprocessed the 5' RACE reads via MiXCR and lists one record per CDR3 protein. Here the sample spans a few hundred thousand distinct CDR3 sequences, just under 10% being singletons. A further study also used this sample, focusing on yellow fever vaccine responses in identical twins.

The material sequenced was PBMCs. The receptor source for this set is a woman aged 18-29 years in good health.

The chain links TRBV7-9 to TRBJ2-3; 11 bases match TRBD2. The CDR3 consists of 17 residues. Losses at the gene ends were 2 bases for V and 2 bases for J; bases not matched to a gene: 6. Germline V gene lookup returns CDR1 SEHNR and CDR2 FQNEAQ (reference sequence). CDR3 in amino acids: CASSLLLAGGPTDTQYF. The CDR3 DNA follows: TGTGCCAGCAGCTTATTATTAGCGGGAGGGCCCACAGATACGCAGTATTTT.

A few counts support this clonotype. The V and J genes are TRBV20-1 and TRBJ2-7, with TRBD1 matching 8 bases. V was pared by 1 base and J by 1 base, with 3 bases of the junction left unmatched. This CDR3 is built from 14 residues. The germline V gene has CDR1 DFQATT and CDR2 SNEGSKA (reference sequence). The CDR3 protein is CSARVQGVSYEQYF. CDR3 nucleotides: TGCAGTGCTAGAGTACAGGGGGTTTCCTACGAGCAGTACTTC.

The chain employs TRBV3-1 and TRBJ2-7; TRBD2 aligns across 8 bases. With 5 bases clipped from V and 2 bases from J, the junction kept 5 bases outside the gene matches. CDR3 size: 14 residues. Germline CDR1 is LGHDT and CDR2 is YNNKEL (reference sequence). The CDR3 region is CASSDRGGPYEQYF. CDR3 in DNA: TGTGCCAGCAGCGATCGGGGGGGACCCTACGAGCAGTACTTC.

In this sample, this clonotype turned up a few times. The chain joins TRBV5-4 to TRBJ1-4; 7 bases align to TRBD1. The germline gives CDR1 SGHNT, CDR2 YYREEE (reference sequence). The CDR3 length is 15 residues. After removal of 5 bases from V and 6 bases from J, the junction contained 10 bases not matched to a gene. The CDR3 DNA follows: TGTGCCAGCAGTTCCAGGGGGGGACGGGATGAAAAACTGTTTTTT. Residues: CASSSRGGRDEKLFF.

This clonotype was observed a few times. V gene TRBV12-3 or TRBV12-4 combines with J gene TRBJ1-4, with TRBD1 matching over 10 bases. V lost 8 bases and J lost 6; bases outside the gene matches: 6. This CDR3 is built from 14 residues. The CDR3, as DNA: TGTGCCAGCCACGGGACAGGGGTTGATGAAAAACTGTTTTTT. Encoded protein: CASHGTGVDEKLFF.

This clonotype was observed at least ten times. V gene TRBV28 combines with J gene TRBJ2-2; D unresolved. There are 15 residues in the CDR3. Germline V gene sequence: CDR1 MDHEN, CDR2 SYDVKM. Trimming stripped 8 bases from V and 5 bases from J, with 18 bases between. Here the CDR3 reads CASFIAGPVTGELFF. DNA for the CDR3: TGTGCCAGCTTTATAGCCGGACCGGTAACCGGGGAGCTGTTTTTT.

In this sample, this clonotype turned up a few times. V usage is TRBV14 and J usage is TRBJ2-7; the D gene is possibly TRBD1 (6 bases). The CDR3 is 15 residues long. Trimming took 2 bases from V and 6 from J, leaving 17 bases between them. Looked up from germline, CDR1 is SGHDN and CDR2 is FVKESK. In DNA, the CDR3 is TGTGCCAGCAGCCAAACAACAGGGCACCGGAGCGAGCAGTACTTC. This gives the protein CASSQTTGHRSEQYF. Drawing the rest from reference TRBV14 and TRBJ2-7, the complete variable domain is EAGVTQFPSHSVIEKGQTVTLRCDPISGHDNLYWYRRVMGKEIKFLLHFVKESKQDESGMPNNRFLAERTGGTYSTLKVQPAELEDSGVYFCASSQTTGHRSEQYFGPGTRLTVT.

This clonotype was seen more than once but under ten times. This chain connects TRBV7-2 to TRBJ2-1; 12 bases line up with TRBD2. This CDR3 is built from 15 residues. Germline V gene data show CDR1 as SGHTA and CDR2 as FQGNSA. Unmatched junction bases numbered 4, after V lost 0 bases and J lost 10 bases. The CDR3 DNA reads as TGTGCCAGCAGCTTAGCGGCTAGCGGGGGGGGGGAGCAGTTCTTC. It yields the protein CASSLAASGGGEQFF.

The genes are TRBV29-1 and TRBJ2-5, with 7 bases lining up with TRBD2. Germline V CDR1 and CDR2: SQVTM, ANQGSEA. Unmatched junction bases numbered 7, after V lost 2 bases and J lost 1 base. The CDR3 loop spans 15 amino acids. CDR3 sequence: CSVELAGELQETQYF. The CDR3 coding sequence is TGCAGCGTTGAACTCGCGGGGGAGCTCCAAGAGACCCAGTACTTC.

This clonotype was observed a handful of times. The V and J genes are TRBV6-6 and TRBJ2-7, with D possibly being TRBD1 or TRBD2 (5 bases each). With 8 bases removed from V and 6 bases from J, the gap between germline ends came to 14 bases. This CDR3 is built from 12 residues. The germline CDR1 and CDR2 sequences are MNHNY and SVGAGI (reference sequence). CDR3 DNA: TGTGCCAGCGCACTTGAGGGGTTCGAGCAGTACTTC. Encoded protein: CASALEGFEQYF.

This clonotype was observed many times. The chain recombines TRBV10-3 with TRBJ2-1, with 12 bases lining up with TRBD2. The CDR3 is made up of 15 amino acids. With V trimmed by 0 bases and J by 8 bases, 2 bases remained unmatched. Germline-derived CDR1 and CDR2 are ENHRY and SYGVKD. The CDR3 sequence is CAISESTSGSYEQFF. Written as DNA, the CDR3 is TGTGCCATCAGTGAGTCGACTAGCGGGAGTTATGAGCAGTTCTTC.

This clonotype came up many times. CDR3 residues: CASRPTGGYDEQFF. The CDR3 nucleotides are TGTGCCAGCAGACCTACTGGGGGTTACGATGAGCAGTTCTTC. The J gene is TRBJ2-1, the V gene TRBV7-9; either TRBD1 or TRBD2 may fit D (5 bases each). The CDR3 contains 14 residues. V lost 6 bases and J lost 8, with 17 bases in between. CDR1 and CDR2 from the germline V gene are SEHNR and FQNEAQ (reference sequence).

Many counts were recorded for this clonotype. V is TRBV28 and J is TRBJ2-2, with D possibly matching TRBD2 (5 bases). Germline V lookup: CDR1 MDHEN, CDR2 SYDVKM. The germline V and J ends were trimmed by 5 bases and 2 bases, with 12 bases remaining between them. This CDR3 contains 15 residues. The DNA of the CDR3 is TGTGCCAGCAGTAGCGGTCCCGGAAACACCGGGGAGCTGTTTTTT. Its translation is CASSSGPGNTGELFF. The full variable domain, in which reference TRBV28 and TRBJ2-2 provide the parts outside the CDR3, is DVKVTQSSRYLVKRTGEKVFLECVQDMDHENMFWYRQDPGLGLRLIYFSYDVKMKEKGDIPEGYSVSREKKERFSLILESASTNQTSMYLCASSSGPGNTGELFFGEGSRLTVL.

The table lists this clonotype with many counts. The chain carries TRBV7-2 and TRBJ2-1, with D unclear. Germline V gives CDR1 SGHTA, CDR2 FQGNSA. The CDR3 consists of 15 residues. Trimming shortened V by 1 base and J by 7 bases, and 14 bases separated the two germline ends. The CDR3 is CASSLESGRWNEQFF. CDR3 bases: TGTGCCAGCAGCTTAGAATCTGGGCGGTGGAATGAGCAGTTCTTC.

This clonotype has more than one count but fewer than ten. The V and J genes are TRBV9 and TRBJ2-7, with a tentative D call TRBD2 (6 bases). CDR1 and CDR2 (germline): SGDLS, YYNGEE. Between the trimmed V and J ends, which lost 4 bases and 0 bases, there was a span of 14 bases. The CDR3 consists of 15 residues. The CDR3 nucleotides are TGTGCCAGCAGCCTCAGGGACTCCAGCTCCTACGAGCAGTACTTC. It yields the protein CASSLRDSSSYEQYF.

This clonotype was seen ten or more times. This chain links TRBV12-3 or TRBV12-4 with TRBJ1-5; D not certain. Trimming stripped 5 bases from V and 5 bases from J, with 13 bases between. This CDR3 is 14 amino acids long. CDR3 coding DNA: TGTGCCAGCAGTCCCGGCCTCGGGTATCAGCCCCAGCATTTT. Translation: CASSPGLGYQPQHF.

In its sample, this clonotype was seen a few times. The genes are TRBV2 and TRBJ2-5, with 10 bases matching TRBD2. Germline V CDR1 and CDR2: SNHLY, FYNNEI. J was trimmed by 5 bases and V by 9 bases; bases with no gene match: 9. The CDR3 extends over 14 amino acids. The CDR3 DNA is TGTGCCAGTGGGCTAGCGGGGGCGGTGGAGACCCAGTACTTC. This encodes CASGLAGAVETQYF.

This clonotype showed up just a few times. The CDR3 DNA reads TGTGCCTGGACTAGCGGCGGGTCCTACAATGAGCAGTTCTTC. Encoded protein: CAWTSGGSYNEQFF. The chain combines TRBV30 with TRBJ2-1; 7 positions match TRBD2. The CDR3 has 14 amino acids. V lost 4 bases to trimming and J lost 1 base; unmatched junction nucleotides: 4. Germline-derived CDR1 and CDR2 are GTSNPN and SVGIG (reference sequence).

About this clonotype itself: The junction and the germline gene differ at one end; a read error may be behind it. The V gene is TRBV10-3, the J gene TRBJ2-1, with D possibly being TRBD1 (6 bases). This CDR3 has 15 amino acids. Germline CDR1 reads ENHRY; CDR2 reads SYGVKD. The CDR3 protein is CAIINGTVGGNEQFF. For the CDR3, the DNA is TGTGCCATCATCAATGGGACGGTTGGGGGCAATGAACAGTTCTTC.

This chain connects TRBV5-1 to TRBJ2-2; 8 bases align to TRBD1. Germline V gene sequence: CDR1 SGHRS, CDR2 YFSETQ. Germline trimming cut 4 bases from V and 6 bases from J; bases unmatched to any gene: 8. This CDR3 contains 15 residues. CDR3 in DNA: TGCGCCAGCAGCCCGCAGGGGGCCTCGTCCGGGGAGCTGTTTTTT. Protein product: CASSPQGASSGELFF.

This chain connects TRBV10-3 to TRBJ1-1; TRBD1 is a possible D gene (6 bases). The V end was cut by 8 bases, the J end by 6 bases, with 22 bases between. Germline V lookup: CDR1 ENHRY, CDR2 SYGVKD. The CDR3 extends over 15 amino acids. In nucleotides, the CDR3 is TGTGCCATCGTGGGGGACACCGGGAGCGTGGCTGAAGCTTTCTTT. Amino acids: CAIVGDTGSVAEAFF.

The V and J genes are TRBV4-3 and TRBJ2-7; tentatively, D is TRBD1 (6 bases). V shed 1 base and J shed 2 bases, with 15 bases lying between them. Germline V gene lookup returns CDR1 LGHNA and CDR2 YSLEER. This CDR3 is 16 amino acids long. CDR3 amino acids: CASSQGLYTGPYEQYF. Written as DNA, the CDR3 is TGCGCCAGCAGCCAAGGCCTTTATACAGGGCCCTACGAGCAGTACTTC.

This clonotype was observed a handful of times. This chain connects TRBV2 to TRBJ1-2, with D possibly matching TRBD1 (5 bases). V was clipped by 6 bases and J by 7 bases, with 24 bases between them. CDR3 length: 16 residues. Germline loops: CDR1 SNHLY, CDR2 FYNNEI. CDR3 sequence: CASRPVGQASIGGYTF. The CDR3 nucleotides read TGTGCCAGCAGGCCCGTCGGACAAGCTTCTATTGGTGGCTACACCTTC.

This clonotype occurred many times. J is TRBJ2-7 and V is TRBV21-1. TRBV21-1 is flagged as a pseudogene. The CDR3 totals 14 residues. CDR3 nucleotide sequence: TGTGCCAGCAGCAAAGGAGGCGTGGGCTTTCGCATCTTCTTC. Translated, it gives CASSKGGVGFRIFF.

This clonotype was counted many times. The V gene is TRBV29-1, the J gene TRBJ2-2; either TRBD1 or TRBD2 may fit D (5 bases each). Germline V lookup: CDR1 SQVTM, CDR2 ANQGSEA. CDR3 length: 16 amino acids. Trimming left V 6 bases short and J 3 bases short, with 20 bases between. This CDR3 reads CSVVRPGRTDTGELFF. DNA of the CDR3: TGCAGCGTAGTGAGACCGGGACGCACCGACACCGGGGAGCTGTTTTTT.

This clonotype showed up just a few times. The chain combines TRBV20-1 with TRBJ2-5; no reliable D call. The germline V and J ends were trimmed by 2 bases and 4 bases, with 17 bases remaining between them. CDR1 DFQATT and CDR2 SNEGSKA come from the germline V gene (reference sequence). The CDR3 is 15 residues long. CDR3 residues: CSARPPVRLLETQYF. The CDR3 nucleotides read TGCAGTGCTAGACCTCCGGTTCGTCTTTTAGAGACCCAGTACTTC.

This clonotype was observed a handful of times. The rearrangement uses TRBV7-2 and TRBJ1-1, with 7 positions matching TRBD1. The ends lost 1 base at V and 11 bases at J; junction bases unmatched: 7. CDR1 is SGHTA, CDR2 FQGNSA, per germline. This CDR3 contains 13 residues. The CDR3 nucleotides are TGTGCCAGCAGCTTAGACCCCAGGGGGAAGGCTTTCTTT. As protein: CASSLDPRGKAFF.